This T cell receptor beta chain was retrieved from a study of T cell changes during pregnancy in multiple sclerosis. Repertoires were generated with immunoSEQ multiplex PCR, while TCRdb's copy carries only in-frame clones and drops some. Here the sample spans over 50,000 clones, 87% being singletons. The CDR3 runs to 16 residues. CDR1 and CDR2 (germline): SGHNT, YYREEE (reference sequence). V shed 4 bases and J 4 bases; nucleotides not matched to a gene: 13. The clonotype comes from a human donor whose cells served as feeder cells for cultures in a pregnancy study. Source material: peripheral blood from another person, used as feeder cells. V is TRBV5-4 and J is TRBJ1-2, with TRBD1 matching 7 bases. This chain's CDR3 is CASSPLDRRPSYGYTF. The CDR3 nucleotides read TGTGCCAGCAGCCCCTTGGACAGGCGCCCGTCCTATGGCTACACCTTC.